In this sample, the clone carrying this T cell receptor (beta chain) is medium-sized. The antigen is unknown. The data are from a study of circulating CD8 cells and anti-PD-1 response in melanoma. General study points: Some patients were treatment-naive; others were previously treated.

The QIAseq Immune Repertoire TCR panel built the libraries from roughly 16 ng of total RNA. TCRdb called the reads again in MiXCR, with one record for every CDR3 protein. The sample includes more than 450 distinct CDR3 sequences, approximately 7.2% seen only once; the top ten take around 40%. Four subsets defined by PD-1 and/or TIGIT were sorted from live CD3+CD8+TCRalphabeta+ cells. Trimming removed 2 bases at V and 7 bases at J, with 15 bases between. The germline V gene encodes CDR1 DFQATT and CDR2 SNEGSKA (reference sequence). This CDR3 is 13 amino acids long. This material consisted of CD8+ T cells from PBMCs, taken at baseline or after one month of anti-PD-1 therapy (not recorded which). This TCR was recovered from a human donor with melanoma. The rearrangement links TRBV20-1 to TRBJ2-7; tentatively, D is TRBD1 (6 bases). The CDR3: CSARSPLGAEQYF. In DNA form, the CDR3 reads TGCAGTGCTAGATCCCCGTTGGGGGCTGAGCAGTACTTC.